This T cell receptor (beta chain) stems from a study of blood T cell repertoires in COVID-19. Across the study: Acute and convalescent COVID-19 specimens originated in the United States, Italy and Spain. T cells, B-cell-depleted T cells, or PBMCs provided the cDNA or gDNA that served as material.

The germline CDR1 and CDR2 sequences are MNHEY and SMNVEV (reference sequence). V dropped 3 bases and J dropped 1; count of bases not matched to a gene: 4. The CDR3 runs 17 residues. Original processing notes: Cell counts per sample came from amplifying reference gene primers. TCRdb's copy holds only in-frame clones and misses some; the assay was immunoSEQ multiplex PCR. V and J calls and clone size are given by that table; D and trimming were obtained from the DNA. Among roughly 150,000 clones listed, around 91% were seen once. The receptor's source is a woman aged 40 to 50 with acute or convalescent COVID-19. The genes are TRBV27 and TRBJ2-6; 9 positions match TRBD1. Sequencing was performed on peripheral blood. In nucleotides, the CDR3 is TGTGCCAGCAGTTTGGGACAGGGATATTCTGGGGCCAACGTCCTGACTTTC. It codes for CASSLGQGYSGANVLTF.